This T cell receptor (beta chain) was captured by sequencing in a study of T cell clonality in common variable immunodeficiency. Points from the study as a whole: Links between repertoire features and CVID complications were heterogeneity-limited. Shared TCRbeta clones were fewer between CVID subjects than controls.

Germline trimming cut 5 bases from V and 2 bases from J; bases unmatched to any gene: 5. The CDR3 length is 15 residues. In germline, CDR1 is DFQATT, CDR2 SNEGSKA (reference sequence). The table lists this clone with many counts. The antigen remains undetermined. Read coverage stops 3 residues before the CDR3 terminus; the germline J gene supplies the remainder. Sequencing input was equivalent genomic DNA from CVID and controls. Method: immunoSEQ multiplex PCR; TCRdb's copy keeps in-frame clones and lacks some. The data show roughly 48,000 clones, with none appearing a single time. Sequenced input: peripheral blood mononuclear cells. The clonotype comes from a person aged 18-70 years in good health. V and J are TRBV20-1 and TRBJ2-7; 14 nucleotides align to TRBD2. The CDR3 reads CSASQTSGRAYEQYF. The CDR3 DNA, read in part, is TGCAGTGCTTCCCAGACTAGCGGGAGGGCCTACGAG.